The clone carrying this TCR beta chain showed up just a few times. Libraries were prepared by immunoSEQ multiplex PCR; TCRdb keeps only in-frame clonotypes and omits some of them. The table lists hundreds of thousands of clones, 85% of them singletons, with around 2.3% in the top ten. This entry is derived from a study of blood T cell repertoires in COVID-19. The CDR3 is 16 residues long. Germline values: CDR1 SQVTM, CDR2 ANQGSEA. Trimming stripped 4 bases from V and 3 bases from J, with 18 bases between. The gene calls are TRBV29-1 and TRBJ2-2, with D perhaps matching TRBD1 (6 bases). The clonotype originates from a woman aged 45 to 65 who had recovered from COVID-19. The sequenced sample was PBMCs or T cells enriched from blood (not recorded which). CDR3 nucleotides: TGCAGCGTTGGTAAGGGGGAAGCAGGGGACACCGGGGAGCTGTTTTTT. Translating it yields CSVGKGEAGDTGELFF.